This TCR beta chain derives from a study of ipilimumab plus nivolumab after autologous stem cell transplantation. Clones were sequenced by immunoSEQ multiplex PCR, and TCRdb holds only the in-frame ones, with some missing. The table records tens of thousands of clones, approximately 83% of them present only once. Trimming removed 4 bases from V and 0 bases from J, with 16 bases in between. Germline V gives CDR1 SGHNT, CDR2 YYREEE (reference sequence). This CDR3 has 17 residues. This chain uses TRBV5-4 with TRBJ1-4; D not resolved. This sequence was found in a male donor with diffuse large B-cell lymphoma. The sequenced sample was PBMCs, obtained in a trial of ipilimumab plus nivolumab as post-transplant consolidation. CDR3 DNA sequence: TGTGCCAGCAGCCAAGTGGGAGGAGGGACAACTAATGAAAAACTGTTTTTT. Encoded protein: CASSQVGGGTTNEKLFF.